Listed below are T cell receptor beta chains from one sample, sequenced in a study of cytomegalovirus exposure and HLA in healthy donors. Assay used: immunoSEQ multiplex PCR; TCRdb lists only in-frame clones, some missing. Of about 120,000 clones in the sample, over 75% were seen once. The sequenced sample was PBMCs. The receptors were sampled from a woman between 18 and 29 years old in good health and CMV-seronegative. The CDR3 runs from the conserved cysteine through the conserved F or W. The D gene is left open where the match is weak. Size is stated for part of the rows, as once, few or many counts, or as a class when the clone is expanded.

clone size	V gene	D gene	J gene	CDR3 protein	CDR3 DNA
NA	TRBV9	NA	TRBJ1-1	CASSTNRADYSIANTEAFF	TGTGCCAGCAGCACTAACAGGGCAGATTATTCCATCGCGAACACTGAAGCTTTCTTT
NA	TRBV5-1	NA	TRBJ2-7	CASSLGRGMSSYEQYF	TGCGCCAGCAGCTTGGGGAGGGGCATGAGCTCCTACGAGCAGTACTTC
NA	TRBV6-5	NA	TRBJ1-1	CASRYRGYMNTEAFF	TGTGCCAGCAGATACCGGGGTTACATGAATACTGAAGCTTTCTTT
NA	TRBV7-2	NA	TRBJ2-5	CASSSRQTHREYF	TGTGCCAGCAGCTCCCGACAGACGCACAGGGAGTACTTC
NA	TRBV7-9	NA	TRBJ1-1	CASSLGWNTEAFF	TGTGCCAGCAGCCTCGGTTGGAACACTGAAGCTTTCTTT
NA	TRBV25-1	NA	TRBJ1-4	CASSETGNTNEKLFF	TGTGCCAGCAGTGAAACGGGGAACACTAATGAAAAACTGTTTTTT
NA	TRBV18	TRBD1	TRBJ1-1	CASSLGTVSMNTEAFF	TGTGCCAGCTCACTCGGGACAGTCAGCATGAACACTGAAGCTTTCTTT
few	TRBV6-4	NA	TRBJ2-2	CASSEKGVNTGELFF	TGTGCCAGCAGTGAGAAGGGAGTAAACACCGGGGAGCTGTTTTTT
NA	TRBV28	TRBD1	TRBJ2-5	CASSTTTGTGETQYF	TGTGCCAGCAGTACAACAACCGGGACAGGGGAGACCCAGTACTTC
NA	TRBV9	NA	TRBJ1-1	CASSPWGQGNTEAFF	TGTGCCAGCAGCCCTTGGGGTCAGGGGAACACTGAAGCTTTCTTT
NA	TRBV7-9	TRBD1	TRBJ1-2	CASSQQGAGYGYTF	TGTGCCAGCAGCCAACAGGGGGCCGGCTATGGCTACACCTTC
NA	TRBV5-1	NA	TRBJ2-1	CASSLVAAAYNEQFF	TGCGCCAGCAGCTTGGTAGCGGCAGCCTACAATGAGCAGTTCTTC
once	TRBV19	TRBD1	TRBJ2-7	CASSMGTDYEQYF	TGTGCCAGTAGTATGGGGACAGATTACGAGCAGTACTTC
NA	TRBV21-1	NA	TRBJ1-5	CASSKLLGRRQGQNQPQHF	TGTGCCAGCAGCAAACTCTTGGGGCGCAGACAGGGGCAAAATCAGCCCCAGCATTTT
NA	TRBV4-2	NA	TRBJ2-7	CASSQGRGPGEQYF	TGTGCCAGCAGCCAAGGGCGGGGACCGGGAGAGCAGTACTTC
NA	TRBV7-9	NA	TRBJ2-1	CASSPRTSLNEQFF	TGTGCCAGCAGCCCCCGGACTTCCTTGAATGAGCAGTTCTTC
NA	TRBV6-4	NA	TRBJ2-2	CASRLAEGVGELFF	TGTGCCAGCAGGCTAGCGGAGGGGGTCGGGGAGCTGTTTTTT
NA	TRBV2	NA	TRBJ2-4	CASRDSEAKNIQYF	TGTGCCAGCAGGGACAGTGAAGCCAAAAACATTCAGTACTTC
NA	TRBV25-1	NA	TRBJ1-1	CASRQGPGGVNTEAFF	TGTGCCAGCAGGCAGGGCCCCGGAGGGGTAAACACTGAAGCTTTCTTT
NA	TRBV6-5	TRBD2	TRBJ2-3	CASSRGLLDTQYF	TGTGCCAGCAGCCGGGGACTATTGGATACGCAGTATTTT
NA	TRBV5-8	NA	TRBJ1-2	CASSSQGNYGYTF	TGTGCCAGCAGCTCACAGGGAAACTATGGCTACACCTTC
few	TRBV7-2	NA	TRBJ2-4	CASSLNPGAAKNIQYF	TGTGCCAGCAGCTTAAACCCAGGGGCCGCCAAAAACATTCAGTACTTC
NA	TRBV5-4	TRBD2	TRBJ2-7	CASSPLGLAGADSYEQYF	TGTGCCAGCAGCCCCTTAGGACTAGCGGGAGCTGACTCTTACGAGCAGTACTTC
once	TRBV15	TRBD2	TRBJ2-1	CATSRDQAGGPDEQFF	TGTGCCACCAGCAGAGATCAAGCGGGAGGGCCCGATGAGCAGTTCTTC
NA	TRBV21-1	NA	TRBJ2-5	CASKPWQGQETQYF	TGTGCCAGCAAGCCCTGGCAGGGACAAGAGACCCAGTACTTC
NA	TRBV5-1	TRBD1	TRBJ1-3	CASSLAQGAGNTIYF	TGCGCCAGCAGCTTGGCACAGGGGGCTGGAAACACCATATATTTT
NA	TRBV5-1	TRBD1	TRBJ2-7	CASSFNRGGYEQYF	TGCGCCAGCAGCTTTAACAGGGGTGGCTACGAGCAGTACTTC
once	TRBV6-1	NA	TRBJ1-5	CASGLASGEQPQHF	TGTGCCAGCGGGCTTGCATCGGGGGAGCAGCCCCAGCATTTT